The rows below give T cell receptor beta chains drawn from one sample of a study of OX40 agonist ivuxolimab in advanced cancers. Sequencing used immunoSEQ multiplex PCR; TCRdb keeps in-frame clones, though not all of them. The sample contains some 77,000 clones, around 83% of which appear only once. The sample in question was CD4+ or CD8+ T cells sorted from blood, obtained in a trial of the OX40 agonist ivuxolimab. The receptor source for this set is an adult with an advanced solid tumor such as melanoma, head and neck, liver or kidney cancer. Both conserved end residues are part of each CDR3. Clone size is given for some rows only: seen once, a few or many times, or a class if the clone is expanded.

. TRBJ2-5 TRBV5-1 CASSGGQQETQYF
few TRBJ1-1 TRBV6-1 CASKLTQDTEAFF
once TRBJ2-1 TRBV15 CATSPTGDEQFF
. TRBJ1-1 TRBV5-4 CASSQVNTEAFF
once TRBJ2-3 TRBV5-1 CASSPDTPGTDTQYF
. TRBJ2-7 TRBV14 CASSQDLSPGYSYEQYF
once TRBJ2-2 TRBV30 CAWSGGNTGELFF
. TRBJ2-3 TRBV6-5 CASQTGKTDTQYF
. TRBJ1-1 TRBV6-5 CASSYPGQANTEAFF
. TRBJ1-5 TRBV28 CASSFQGAGNSNQPQHF
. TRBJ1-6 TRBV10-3 CAISGDRGVAPLHF
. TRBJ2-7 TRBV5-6 CASSSWGSSYEQYF
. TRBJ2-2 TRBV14 CASSRQGAGELFF
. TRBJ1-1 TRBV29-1 CSVEGRVNTEAFF
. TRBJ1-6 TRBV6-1 CASTGTGFSPLHF
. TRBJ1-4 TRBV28 CASSSTSEGEKLFF
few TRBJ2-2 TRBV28 CASTPPQGRGKTGELFF
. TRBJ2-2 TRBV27 CASRKNTGELFF
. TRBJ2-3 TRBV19 CASSGPGNTDTQYF
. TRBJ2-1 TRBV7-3 CASSSTTSGRANNEQFF
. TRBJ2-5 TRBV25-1 CASSVPRGIGETQYF
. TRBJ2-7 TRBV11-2 CASSPDLLMEYF
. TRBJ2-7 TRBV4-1 CASSHNFGQGYEQYF
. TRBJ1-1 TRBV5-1 CASSLQGDTEAFF
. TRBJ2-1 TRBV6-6 CASRDRGGYNEQFF
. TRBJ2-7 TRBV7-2 CASSLGGDRRSEQYF
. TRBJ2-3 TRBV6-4 CASSAGLSTDTQYF
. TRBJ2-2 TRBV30 CAWSLNTGELFF
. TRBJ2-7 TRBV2 CASSPQVTEQYF
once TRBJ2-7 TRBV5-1 CASSFGTGGEQYF
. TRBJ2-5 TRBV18 CASSPNRDRGGETQYF
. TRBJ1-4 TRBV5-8 CASSPRVGNEKLFF
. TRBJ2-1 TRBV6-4 CARPQGVSYNEQFF
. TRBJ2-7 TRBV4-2 CASSQERGGSYEQYF
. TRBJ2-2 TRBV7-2 CASSLGQGLGTGELFF
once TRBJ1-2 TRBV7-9 CASRRSGTGGDYGYTF
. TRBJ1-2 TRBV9 CASTRDRGANYGYTF
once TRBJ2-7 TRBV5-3 CARSTPGTSVTYEQYF
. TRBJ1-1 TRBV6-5 CASSPHRGNTEAFF
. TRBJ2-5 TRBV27 CASSLSAGSTQETQYF
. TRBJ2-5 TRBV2 CASRFFRGGETQYF
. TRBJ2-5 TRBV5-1 CASRAGQGKETQYF
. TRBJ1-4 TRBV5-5 CASSPRGLTNEKLFF
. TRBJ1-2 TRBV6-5 CASYRGSYGYTF
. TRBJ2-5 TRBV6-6 CASSYQETQYF
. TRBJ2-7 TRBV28 CASSFAYEQYF
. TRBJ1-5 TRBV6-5 CASGYTGGRQPQHF